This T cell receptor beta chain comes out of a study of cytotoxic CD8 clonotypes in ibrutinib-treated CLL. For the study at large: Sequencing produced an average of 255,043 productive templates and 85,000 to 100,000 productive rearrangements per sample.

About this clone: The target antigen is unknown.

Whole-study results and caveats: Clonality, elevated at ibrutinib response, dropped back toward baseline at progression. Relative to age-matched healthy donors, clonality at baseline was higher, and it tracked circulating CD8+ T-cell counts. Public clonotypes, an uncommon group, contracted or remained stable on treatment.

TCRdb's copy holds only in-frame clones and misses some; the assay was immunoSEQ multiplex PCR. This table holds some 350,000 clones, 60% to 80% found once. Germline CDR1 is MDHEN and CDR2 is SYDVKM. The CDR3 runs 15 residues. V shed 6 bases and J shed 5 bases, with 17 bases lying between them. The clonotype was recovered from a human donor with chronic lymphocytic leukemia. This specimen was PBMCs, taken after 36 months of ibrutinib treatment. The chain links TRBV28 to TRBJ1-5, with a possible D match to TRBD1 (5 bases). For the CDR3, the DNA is TGTGCCAGCAGCCATCGACAGCATGGGCATCAGCCCCAGCATTTT. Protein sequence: CASSHRQHGHQPQHF.